This TCR beta chain stems from a study of T cell responses to AZD1222 COVID-19 vaccine. V gave up 0 bases and J gave up 0 bases, with 12 bases separating them. Germline values: CDR1 LGHNA, CDR2 YNFKEQ. The CDR3 runs to 17 residues. Assay: immunoSEQ multiplex PCR; the TCRdb copy retains only in-frame clones and omits some. The sample has about 90,000 clones; almost 90% are singletons. The receptor was derived from an adult in good health. This chain joins TRBV4-2 and TRBJ1-3; D gene uncertain. Sequencing used peripheral blood, obtained on day 0 of MenACWY control vaccination. Here the CDR3 DNA reads TGTGCCAGCAGCCAAGATCACGGCCGAGACTCTGGAAACACCATATATTTT. Its translation: CASSQDHGRDSGNTIYF.